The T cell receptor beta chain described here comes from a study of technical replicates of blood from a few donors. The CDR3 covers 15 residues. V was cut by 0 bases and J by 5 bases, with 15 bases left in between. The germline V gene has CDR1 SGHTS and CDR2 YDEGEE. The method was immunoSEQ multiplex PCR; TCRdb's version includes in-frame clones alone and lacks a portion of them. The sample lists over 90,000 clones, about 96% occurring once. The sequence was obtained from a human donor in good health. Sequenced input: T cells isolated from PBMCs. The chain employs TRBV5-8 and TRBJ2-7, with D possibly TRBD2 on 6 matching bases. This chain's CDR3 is CASSLEGLPWNEQYF. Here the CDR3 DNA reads TGTGCCAGCAGCTTGGAAGGACTACCTTGGAACGAGCAGTACTTC.